This is a list of T cell receptor beta chains from one sample in a study of patients and donors after allogeneic stem cell transplantation. MiXCR was run by TCRdb on the RT-PCR reads, yielding one entry per CDR3 protein. Of hundreds of thousands of distinct CDR3 sequences in the sample, 16% were seen once. The sequenced material came from blood, either unsorted or a sorted T cell fraction (not recorded which). Receptors were obtained from a human donor who was either an allogeneic HSCT recipient or a stem cell or donor lymphocyte infusion donor (not recorded which). It is not recorded whose cells these are; they may come from a transplant donor. The CDR3 runs from the conserved cysteine through the conserved F or W. Fields, in order: clone size, V gene, D gene, J gene, CDR3 DNA, CDR3 protein. The D gene is left open where the match is weak. Clone size appears in some rows only: once, few, many, or a class for an expanded clone.

few,TRBV27,-,TRBJ2-7,TGTGCCAGCAGTTTCTCTGGGAACTACGAGCAGTACTTC,CASSFSGNYEQYF
few,TRBV28,TRBD2,TRBJ2-1,TGTGCCAGTACTAGCGTTAACAATGAGCAGTTCTTC,CASTSVNNEQFF
-,TRBV12-3/TRBV12-4,-,TRBJ1-5,TGTGCCAGCAGTTTATCGGACAGAAAAGCCTCTAGCAATCAGCCCCAGCATTTT,CASSLSDRKASSNQPQHF
-,TRBV20-1,TRBD2,TRBJ2-7,TGCAGTGCTAGGAGTACTAGCGGGAGAAGAAACGAGCAGTACTTC,CSARSTSGRRNEQYF
many,TRBV24-1,TRBD2,TRBJ2-3,TGTGCCACCAGTGACCCTGGCGGGGGAGTCACAGATACGCAGTATTTT,CATSDPGGGVTDTQYF
-,TRBV6-2/TRBV6-3,-,TRBJ2-7,TGTGCCAGCAGTTACCGTCTAGGGGCGTTCTACGAGCAGTACTTC,CASSYRLGAFYEQYF
-,TRBV5-1,TRBD1,TRBJ2-7,TGCGCCAGCAGCTCATCAGGGGGCCTCTCCTACGAGCAGTACTTC,CASSSSGGLSYEQYF
-,TRBV24-1,-,TRBJ2-2,TGTGCCACCAGTGACCCCGGACGGAACACCGGGGAGCTGTTTTTT,CATSDPGRNTGELFF
-,TRBV4-1,-,TRBJ1-1,TGCGCCAGCAGCCAAGATTCACAGGTAGGGACTGAAGCTTTCTTT,CASSQDSQVGTEAFF
few,TRBV5-1,TRBD1,TRBJ2-3,TGCGCCAGCAGGCGGAGGACAGGGAAAGGGTATAGCACAGATACGCAGTATTTT,CASRRRTGKGYSTDTQYF